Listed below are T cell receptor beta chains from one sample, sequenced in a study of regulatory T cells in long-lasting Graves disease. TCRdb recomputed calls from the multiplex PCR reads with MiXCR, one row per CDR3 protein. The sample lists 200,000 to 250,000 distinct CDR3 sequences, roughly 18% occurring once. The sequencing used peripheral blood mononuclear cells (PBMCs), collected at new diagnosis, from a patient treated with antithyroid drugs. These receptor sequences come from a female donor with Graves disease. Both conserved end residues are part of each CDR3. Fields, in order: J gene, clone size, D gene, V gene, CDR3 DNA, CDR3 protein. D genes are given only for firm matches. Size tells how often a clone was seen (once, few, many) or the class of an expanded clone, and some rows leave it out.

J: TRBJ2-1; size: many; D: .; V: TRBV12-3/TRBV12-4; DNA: TGTGCCAGCAGTTTGGCGGGATCCTACAATGAGCAGTTCTTC; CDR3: CASSLAGSYNEQFF
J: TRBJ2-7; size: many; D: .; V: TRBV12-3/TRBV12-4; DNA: TGTGCCAGCAGCAGAGACAACCGCTACGAGCAGTACTTC; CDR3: CASSRDNRYEQYF
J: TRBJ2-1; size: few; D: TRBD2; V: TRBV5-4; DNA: TGTGCCAGCAGCTCTAGCGGGAGGGGACAATACAATGAGCAGTTCTTC; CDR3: CASSSSGRGQYNEQFF
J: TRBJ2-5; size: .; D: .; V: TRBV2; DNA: TGTGCCACCGTACCGCACAGGGCACAAGAGACCCAGTACTTC; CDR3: CATVPHRAQETQYF
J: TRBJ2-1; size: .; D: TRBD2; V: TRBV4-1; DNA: TGCGCCAGCACCAAAGATCCCCCCACTAGCGCCGAGCAGGTCTTC; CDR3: CASTKDPPTSAEQVF
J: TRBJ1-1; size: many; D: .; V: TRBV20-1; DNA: TGCAGTGCTAGTAGGTCGGGTAACACTGAAGCTTTCTTT; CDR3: CSASRSGNTEAFF
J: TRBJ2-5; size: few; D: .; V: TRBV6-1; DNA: TGTGCCAGCAGTCAGGGGTTGTTGGGAGAGACCCAGTACTTC; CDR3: CASSQGLLGETQYF
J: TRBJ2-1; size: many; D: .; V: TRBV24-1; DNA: TGTGCCACCAGTGATTCTTTCGTAAGCTCCTACAATGAGCAGTTCTTC; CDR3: CATSDSFVSSYNEQFF
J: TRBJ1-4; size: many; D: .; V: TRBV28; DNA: TGTGCCAGCAGTTTAAGGGACAAGGGGGATGAAAAACTGTTTTTT; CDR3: CASSLRDKGDEKLFF
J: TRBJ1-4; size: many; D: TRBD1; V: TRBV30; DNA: TGTGCCTGGAGTTCAGGACAGGGGGATGAAGAAAAACTGTTTTTT; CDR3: CAWSSGQGDEEKLFF
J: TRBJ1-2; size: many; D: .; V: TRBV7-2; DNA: TGTGCCAGCAGCTTCGCAGGGGCGAGGAGCTACACCTTC; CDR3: CASSFAGARSYTF
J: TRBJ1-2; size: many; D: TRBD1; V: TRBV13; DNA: TGTGCCAGCAGCTTAGCCCCAGGGGGCGGCTATGGCTACACCTTC; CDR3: CASSLAPGGGYGYTF
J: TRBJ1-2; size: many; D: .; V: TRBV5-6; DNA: TGTGCCAGCAGCCGAACCCCGGACGGTGGGGTTTGGTATGGCTACACCTTC; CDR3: CASSRTPDGGVWYGYTF
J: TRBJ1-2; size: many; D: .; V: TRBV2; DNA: TGTGCCAGCAGTGAAATAGGAGTTGATGGCTACACCTTC; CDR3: CASSEIGVDGYTF
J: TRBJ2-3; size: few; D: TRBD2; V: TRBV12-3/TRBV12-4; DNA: TGTGCCAGCACCTCGGGACTAGCGGGCCCAACAGATACGCAGTATTTT; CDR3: CASTSGLAGPTDTQYF
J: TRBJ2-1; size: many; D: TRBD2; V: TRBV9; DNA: TGTGCCAGCAGCGCAACCGGGACTAGCGGGAGCCAAGAGCAGTTCTTC; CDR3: CASSATGTSGSQEQFF
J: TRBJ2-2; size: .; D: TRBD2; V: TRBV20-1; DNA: TGCAGTGCCCCGAGTGGGAATGCGGGGGAGAACACCGGGGAGCTGTTTTTT; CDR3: CSAPSGNAGENTGELFF
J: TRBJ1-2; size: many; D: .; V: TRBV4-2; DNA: TGTGCCAGCAGCCAAGATCAAGGGCAGGGGTACTATGGCTACACCTTC; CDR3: CASSQDQGQGYYGYTF
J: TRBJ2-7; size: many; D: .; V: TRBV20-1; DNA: TGCAGTGCGCGTTGGGGCGGGATAACCTACGAGCAGTACTTC; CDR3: CSARWGGITYEQYF
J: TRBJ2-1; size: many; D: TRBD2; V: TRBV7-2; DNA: TGTGCCAGCAGCCGCCTTGGGGTAGCGGGAGGGGGAAATGAGCAGTTCTTC; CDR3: CASSRLGVAGGGNEQFF
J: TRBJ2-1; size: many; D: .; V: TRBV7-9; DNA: TGTGCCAGCAGCTTTTCACTGCGATATGAGCAGTTCTTC; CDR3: CASSFSLRYEQFF
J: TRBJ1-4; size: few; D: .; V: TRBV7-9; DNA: TGTGCCAGCACGGGTTTCGGGGCCGCTGGCGAAAAACTGTTTTTT; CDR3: CASTGFGAAGEKLFF
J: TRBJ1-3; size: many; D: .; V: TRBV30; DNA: TGTGCCTGGAGTGGCCCCACGGGACGGAACTCTGGAAACACCATATATTTT; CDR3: CAWSGPTGRNSGNTIYF
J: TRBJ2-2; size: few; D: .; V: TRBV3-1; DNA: TGTGCCAGCAGCCCGCTACTCCCATCGAACACCGGGGAGCTGTTTTTT; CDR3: CASSPLLPSNTGELFF
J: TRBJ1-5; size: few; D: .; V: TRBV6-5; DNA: TGTGCCAGCAGTTACGAACAGGATCAGCCCCAGCATTTT; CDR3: CASSYEQDQPQHF
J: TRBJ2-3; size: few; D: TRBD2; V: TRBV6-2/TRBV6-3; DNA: TGTGCCAGCAGTGAGTACGGGGGGACAGATACGCAGTATTTT; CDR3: CASSEYGGTDTQYF
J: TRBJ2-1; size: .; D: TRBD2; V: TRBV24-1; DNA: TGTGCCACCAGCAAAAGGACGACTAGCGGGAGGTTAGTTTATGAGCAGTTCTTC; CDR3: CATSKRTTSGRLVYEQFF
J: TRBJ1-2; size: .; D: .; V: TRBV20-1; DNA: TGCAGTGCTAGAGATCACGGGCGCTCCTATGGCTACACCTTC; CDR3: CSARDHGRSYGYTF
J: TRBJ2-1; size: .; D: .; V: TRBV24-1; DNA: TGTGCCACCAGTGATGCAAGGACGGAATACAATGAGCAGTTCTTC; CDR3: CATSDARTEYNEQFF
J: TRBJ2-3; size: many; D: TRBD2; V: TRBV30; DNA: TGTGCCTGGACCGAAGGGACTAGAGTCAAGTATTTT; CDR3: CAWTEGTRVKYF
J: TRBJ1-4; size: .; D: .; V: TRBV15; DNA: TGTGCCACCAGCAGAGATAGGCAAGAAAAACTGTTTTTT; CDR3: CATSRDRQEKLFF
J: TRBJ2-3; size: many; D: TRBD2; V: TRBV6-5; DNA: TGTGCCAGCAGTTACCTCACGACTAGCGGGAGGGCCAAAGATACGCAGTATTTT; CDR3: CASSYLTTSGRAKDTQYF
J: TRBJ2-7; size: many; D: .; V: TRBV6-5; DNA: TGTGCCAGCAGTTACCGGGCGGGTTCCGAGCAGTACTTC; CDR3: CASSYRAGSEQYF
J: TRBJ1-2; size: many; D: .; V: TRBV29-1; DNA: TGCAGCGTTGGGGGAAACAGGGCCGTGGGCTATGGCTACACCTTC; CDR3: CSVGGNRAVGYGYTF
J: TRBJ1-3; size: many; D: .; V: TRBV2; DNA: TGTGCCAGCAGTGAAATACCAGGAGGCATTCAGGGGTCTGGAAACACCATATATTTT; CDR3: CASSEIPGGIQGSGNTIYF
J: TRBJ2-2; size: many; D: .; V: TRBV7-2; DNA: TGTGCCAGCAGCTCCAGAAACGTGCTCCCCCCGAGGACCGGGGAGCTGTTTTTT; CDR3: CASSSRNVLPPRTGELFF
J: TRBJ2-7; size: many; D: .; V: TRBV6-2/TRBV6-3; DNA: TGTGCCAGCACTCTGGCAGGACAGAACGAGCAGTACTTC; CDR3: CASTLAGQNEQYF
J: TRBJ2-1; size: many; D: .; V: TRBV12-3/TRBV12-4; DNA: TGTGCCAGCAGTTTTGACACATACAATGAGCAGTTCTTC; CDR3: CASSFDTYNEQFF
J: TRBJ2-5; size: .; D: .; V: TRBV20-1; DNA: TGCAGTGCTAGCGGAACCTTCCAAGAGACCCAGTACTTC; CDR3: CSASGTFQETQYF
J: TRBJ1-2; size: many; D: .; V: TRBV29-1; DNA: TGCAGCGTTGAAGGCGGGGGCCCCTATGGCTACACCTTC; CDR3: CSVEGGGPYGYTF
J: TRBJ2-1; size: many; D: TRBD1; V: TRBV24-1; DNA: TGTGCCACCAGTGACTCCCGACAGGGAAGATACAATGAGCAGTTCTTC; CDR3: CATSDSRQGRYNEQFF
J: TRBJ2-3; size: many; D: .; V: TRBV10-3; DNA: TGTGCCATCAGTGAATCGGTTAGCACAGATACGCAGTATTTT; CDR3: CAISESVSTDTQYF
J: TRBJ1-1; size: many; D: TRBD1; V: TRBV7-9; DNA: TGTGCCAGCAGCAGGGGACAGGGGGGCCCTGAAGCTTTCTTT; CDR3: CASSRGQGGPEAFF
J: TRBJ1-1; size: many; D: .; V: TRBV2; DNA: TGTGCCAGCAGTGCCAGGACGGGGCCGAACACTGAAGCTTTCTTT; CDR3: CASSARTGPNTEAFF
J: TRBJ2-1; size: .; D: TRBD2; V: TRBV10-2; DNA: TGCGCCAGCAGTGAGAGGGGGACTAGCGGGAGGGCCACGGGATACAATGAGCAGTTCTTC; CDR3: CASSERGTSGRATGYNEQFF
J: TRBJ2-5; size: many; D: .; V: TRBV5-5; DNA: TGTGCCAGCAGCTTGGATTTGGAGAAGACCCAGTACTTC; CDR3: CASSLDLEKTQYF
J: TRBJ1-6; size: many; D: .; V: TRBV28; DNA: TGTGCCAGCAGTTTATATAGCTCACCCCTCCACTTT; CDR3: CASSLYSSPLHF
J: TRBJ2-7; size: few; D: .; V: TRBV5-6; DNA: TGTGCCAGCACCTCGACTCCCCCATACGAGCAGTACTTC; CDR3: CASTSTPPYEQYF
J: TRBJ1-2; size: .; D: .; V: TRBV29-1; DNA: TGCAGCGGAGGGGAGAACAATGGCTACACCTTC; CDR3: CSGGENNGYTF
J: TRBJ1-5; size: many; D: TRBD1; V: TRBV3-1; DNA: TGTGCCAGCAGCCAAGGGACAGGGGGTTCGCCCCAGCATTTT; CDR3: CASSQGTGGSPQHF
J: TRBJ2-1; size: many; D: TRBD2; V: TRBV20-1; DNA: TGCAGTGCTAGAACTCATAGCGGGAGCTCCTACAATGAGCAGTTCTTC; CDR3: CSARTHSGSSYNEQFF
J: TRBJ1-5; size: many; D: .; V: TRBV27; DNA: TGTGCCAGCAGTGGATGGGGCGAAAGCAATCAGCCCCAGCATTTT; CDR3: CASSGWGESNQPQHF
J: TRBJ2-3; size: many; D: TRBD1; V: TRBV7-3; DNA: TGTGCCAGCAGCTCGGACAGGTCCGGGGTAGATACGCAGTATTTT; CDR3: CASSSDRSGVDTQYF
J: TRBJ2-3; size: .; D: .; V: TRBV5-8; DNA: TGTGCCAGCACCTTCTGGGCCCCATGGACCCACACAGATACGCAGTATTTT; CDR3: CASTFWAPWTHTDTQYF
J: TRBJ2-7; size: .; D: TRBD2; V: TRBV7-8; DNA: TGTGCCAGCAGCCAAGGGACTATGCGCGAGCAGTACTTC; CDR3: CASSQGTMREQYF
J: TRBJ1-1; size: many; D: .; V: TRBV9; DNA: TGTGCCAGCAGCGTAGTACTGGCAAACACTGAAGCTTTCTTT; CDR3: CASSVVLANTEAFF
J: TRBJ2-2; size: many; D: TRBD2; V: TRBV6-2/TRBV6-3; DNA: TGTGCCAGCAGCTCTGGGGGACTACAAAACACCGGGGAGCTGTTTTTT; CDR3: CASSSGGLQNTGELFF